This T cell receptor (beta chain) was profiled in a study of read filtering for tumor transcriptome and immune sequencing. Whole-study results and caveats: Sorted CD138-negative bone marrow cells were not purified T cells. Around 84% of IR-seq clonotypes had one read, totaling around 4% of reads; RNA-seq: around 70% and 40%. Correlation between methods rose after single-read clonotypes were removed.

This CDR3 has 13 residues. From germline, CDR1 is SGHTA and CDR2 FQGNSA. Trimming cost V 7 bases and J 5 bases, with 15 bases left between them. With regard to this clonotype: Its antigen is undetermined.

From approximately 400 ng of RNA, a library with molecular barcoded alpha/delta and beta/gamma adaptors was made. TCRdb called the reads again in MiXCR, with one record for every CDR3 protein. The sample has more than 35,000 distinct CDR3 sequences, around 15% seen once. The V and J genes are TRBV7-2 and TRBJ2-7, with D hard to call. The sample comprised a population of CD138-negative cells sorted from bone marrow. The TCR comes from a donor at least 40 years old with multiple myeloma. The CDR3 bases are TGTGCCAGCAAGCCCGTCGGACCGGACGAGCAGTACTTC. Translation: CASKPVGPDEQYF.